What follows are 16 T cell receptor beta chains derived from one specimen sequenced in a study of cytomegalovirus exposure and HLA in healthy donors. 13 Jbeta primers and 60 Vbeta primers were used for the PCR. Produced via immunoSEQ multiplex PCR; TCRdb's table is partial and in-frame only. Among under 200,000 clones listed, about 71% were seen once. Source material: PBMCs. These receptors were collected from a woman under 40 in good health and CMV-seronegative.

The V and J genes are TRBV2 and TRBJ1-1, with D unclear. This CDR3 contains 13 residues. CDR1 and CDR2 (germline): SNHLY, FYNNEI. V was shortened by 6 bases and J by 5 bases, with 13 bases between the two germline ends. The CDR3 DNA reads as TGTGCCAGCAGCGACCAAGGAGGGACTGAAGCTTTCTTT. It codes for CASSDQGGTEAFF.

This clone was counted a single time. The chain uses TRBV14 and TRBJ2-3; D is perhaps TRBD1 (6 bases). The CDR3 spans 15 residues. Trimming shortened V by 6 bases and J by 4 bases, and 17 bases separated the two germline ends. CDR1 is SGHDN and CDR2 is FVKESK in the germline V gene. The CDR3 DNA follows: TGTGCCAGCAGGGGGGCCAATTCAGCGTCAGATACGCAGTATTTT. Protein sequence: CASRGANSASDTQYF.

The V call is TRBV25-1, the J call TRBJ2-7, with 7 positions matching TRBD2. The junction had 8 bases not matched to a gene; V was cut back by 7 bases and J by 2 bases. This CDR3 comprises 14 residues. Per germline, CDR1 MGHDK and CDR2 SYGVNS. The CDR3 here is CASTTMGGTYEQYF. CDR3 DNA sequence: TGTGCCAGCACCACGATGGGAGGGACCTACGAGCAGTACTTC.

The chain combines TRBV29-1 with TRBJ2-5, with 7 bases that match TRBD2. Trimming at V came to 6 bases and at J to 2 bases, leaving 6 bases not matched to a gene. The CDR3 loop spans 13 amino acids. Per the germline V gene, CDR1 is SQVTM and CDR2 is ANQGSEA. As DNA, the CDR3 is TGCAGCGTCGCCGGGAGGCTACAAGAGACCCAGTACTTC. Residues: CSVAGRLQETQYF. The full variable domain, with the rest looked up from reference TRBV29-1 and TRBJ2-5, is SAVISQKPSRDICQRGTSLTIQCQVDSQVTMMFWYRQQPGQSLTLIATANQGSEATYESGFVIDKFPISRPNLTFSTLTVSNMSPEDSSIYLCSVAGRLQETQYFGPGTRLLVL.

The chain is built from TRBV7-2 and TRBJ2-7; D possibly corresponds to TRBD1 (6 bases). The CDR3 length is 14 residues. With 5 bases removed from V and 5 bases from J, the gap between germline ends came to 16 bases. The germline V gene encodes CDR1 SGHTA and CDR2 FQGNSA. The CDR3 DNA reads TGTGCCAGCAGCCTAACAGGGTTGTCCCACGAGCAGTACTTC. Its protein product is CASSLTGLSHEQYF.

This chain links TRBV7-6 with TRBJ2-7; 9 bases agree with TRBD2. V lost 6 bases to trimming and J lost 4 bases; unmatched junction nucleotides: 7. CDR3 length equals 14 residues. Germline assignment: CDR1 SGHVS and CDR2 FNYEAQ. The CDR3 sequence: CASSTGLAGYEQYF. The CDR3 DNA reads TGTGCCAGCAGTACGGGGCTAGCGGGGTACGAGCAGTACTTC.

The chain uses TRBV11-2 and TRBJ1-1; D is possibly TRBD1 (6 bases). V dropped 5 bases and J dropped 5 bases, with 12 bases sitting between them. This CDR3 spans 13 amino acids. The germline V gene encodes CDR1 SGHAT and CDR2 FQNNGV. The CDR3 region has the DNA TGTGCCAGCAGCCAGGGACATGGTACTGAAGCTTTCTTT. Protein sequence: CASSQGHGTEAFF.

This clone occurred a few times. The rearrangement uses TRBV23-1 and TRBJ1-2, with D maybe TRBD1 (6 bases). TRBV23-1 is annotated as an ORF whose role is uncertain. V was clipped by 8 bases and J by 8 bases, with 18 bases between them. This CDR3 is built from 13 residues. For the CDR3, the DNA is TGCGCCAGCTCCCGGGGGGGCGACGACGGCTACACCTTC. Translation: CASSRGGDDGYTF.

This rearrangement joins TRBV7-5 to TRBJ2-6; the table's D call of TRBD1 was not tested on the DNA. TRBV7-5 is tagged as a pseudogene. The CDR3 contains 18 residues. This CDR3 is CARSHGDRGKSGANVLTF. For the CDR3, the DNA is TGTGCCAGAAGCCATGGGGACAGGGGGAAGTCTGGGGCCAACGTCCTGACTTTC.

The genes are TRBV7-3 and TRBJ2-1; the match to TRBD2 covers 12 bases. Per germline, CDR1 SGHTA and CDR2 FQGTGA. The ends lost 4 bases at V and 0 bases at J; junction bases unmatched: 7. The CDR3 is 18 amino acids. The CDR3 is CASSSSGLAGSSYNEQFF. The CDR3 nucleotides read TGTGCCAGCAGCTCCTCCGGACTAGCGGGGTCCTCCTACAATGAGCAGTTCTTC.

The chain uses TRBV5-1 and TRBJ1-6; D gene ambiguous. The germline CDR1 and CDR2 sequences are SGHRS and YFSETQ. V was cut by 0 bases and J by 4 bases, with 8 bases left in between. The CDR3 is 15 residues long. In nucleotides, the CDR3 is TGCGCCAGCAGCTTGGAACGGACTTATAATTCACCCCTCCACTTT. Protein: CASSLERTYNSPLHF. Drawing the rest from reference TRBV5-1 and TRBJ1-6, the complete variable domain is KAGVTQTPRYLIKTRGQQVTLSCSPISGHRSVSWYQQTPGQGLQFLFEYFSETQRNKGNFPGRFSGRQFSNSRSEMNVSTLELGDSALYLCASSLERTYNSPLHFGNGTRLTVT.

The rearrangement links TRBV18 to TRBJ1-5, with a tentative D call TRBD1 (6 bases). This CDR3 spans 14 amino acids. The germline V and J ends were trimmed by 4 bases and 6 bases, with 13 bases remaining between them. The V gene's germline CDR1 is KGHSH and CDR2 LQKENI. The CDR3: CASSLYRDLQPQHF. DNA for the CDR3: TGTGCCAGCTCACTCTACAGGGATCTTCAGCCCCAGCATTTT.

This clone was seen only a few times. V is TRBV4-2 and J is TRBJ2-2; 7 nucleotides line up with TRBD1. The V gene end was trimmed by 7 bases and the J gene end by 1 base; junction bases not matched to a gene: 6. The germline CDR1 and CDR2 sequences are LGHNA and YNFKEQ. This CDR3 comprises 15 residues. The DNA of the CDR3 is TGTGCCAGCAATAACAGGGGATGGAACACCGGGGAGCTGTTTTTT. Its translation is CASNNRGWNTGELFF.

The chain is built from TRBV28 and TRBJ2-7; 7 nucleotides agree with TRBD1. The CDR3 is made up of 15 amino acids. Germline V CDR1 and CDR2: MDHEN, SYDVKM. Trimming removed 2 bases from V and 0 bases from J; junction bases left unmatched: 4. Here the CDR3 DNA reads TGTGCCAGCAGTTTAGCCGGGACAGCCTCCTACGAGCAGTACTTC. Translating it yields CASSLAGTASYEQYF.

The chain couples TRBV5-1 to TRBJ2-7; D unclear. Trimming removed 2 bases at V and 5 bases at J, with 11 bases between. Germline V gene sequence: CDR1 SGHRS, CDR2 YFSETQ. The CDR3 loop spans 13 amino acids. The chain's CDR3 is CASSFGRNNEQYF. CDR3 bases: TGCGCCAGCAGCTTTGGCAGGAACAACGAGCAGTACTTC.

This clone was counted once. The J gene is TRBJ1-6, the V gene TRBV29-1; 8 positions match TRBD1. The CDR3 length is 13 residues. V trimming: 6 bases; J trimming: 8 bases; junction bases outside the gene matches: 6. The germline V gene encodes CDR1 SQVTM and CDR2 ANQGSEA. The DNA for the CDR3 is TGCAGCGTCACGACAGGGGACTATTCACCCCTCCACTTT. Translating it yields CSVTTGDYSPLHF.